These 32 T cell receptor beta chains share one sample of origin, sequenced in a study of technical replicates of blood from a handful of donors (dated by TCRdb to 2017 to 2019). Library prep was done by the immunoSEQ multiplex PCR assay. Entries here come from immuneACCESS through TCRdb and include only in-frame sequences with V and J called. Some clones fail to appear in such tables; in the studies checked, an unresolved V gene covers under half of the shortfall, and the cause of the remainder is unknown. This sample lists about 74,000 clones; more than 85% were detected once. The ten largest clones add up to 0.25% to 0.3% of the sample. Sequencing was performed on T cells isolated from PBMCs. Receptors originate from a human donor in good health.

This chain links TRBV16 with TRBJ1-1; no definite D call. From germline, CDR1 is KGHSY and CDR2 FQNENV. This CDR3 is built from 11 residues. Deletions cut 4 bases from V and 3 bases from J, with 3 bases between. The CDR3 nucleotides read TGTGCCAGCAGCCCTTACACTGAAGCTTTCTTT. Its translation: CASSPYTEAFF.

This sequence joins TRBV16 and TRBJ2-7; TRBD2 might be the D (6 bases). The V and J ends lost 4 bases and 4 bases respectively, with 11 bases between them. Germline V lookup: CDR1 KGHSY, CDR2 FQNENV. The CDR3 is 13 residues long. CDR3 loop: CASSPYAGYEQYF. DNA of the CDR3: TGTGCCAGCAGCCCCTATGCGGGATACGAGCAGTACTTC.

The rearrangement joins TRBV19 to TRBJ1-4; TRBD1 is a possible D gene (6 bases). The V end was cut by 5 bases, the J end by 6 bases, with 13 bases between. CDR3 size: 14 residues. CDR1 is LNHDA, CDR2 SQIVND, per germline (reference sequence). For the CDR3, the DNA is TGTGCCAGTAGTCAACCGGGACAATATGAAAAACTGTTTTTT. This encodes CASSQPGQYEKLFF.

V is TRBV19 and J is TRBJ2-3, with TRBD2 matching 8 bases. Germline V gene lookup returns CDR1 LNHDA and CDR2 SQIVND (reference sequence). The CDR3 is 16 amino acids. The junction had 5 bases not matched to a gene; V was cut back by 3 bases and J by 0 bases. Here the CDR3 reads CASSIGSGGSTDTQYF. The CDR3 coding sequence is TGTGCCAGTAGTATTGGGTCGGGGGGGAGCACAGATACGCAGTATTTT.

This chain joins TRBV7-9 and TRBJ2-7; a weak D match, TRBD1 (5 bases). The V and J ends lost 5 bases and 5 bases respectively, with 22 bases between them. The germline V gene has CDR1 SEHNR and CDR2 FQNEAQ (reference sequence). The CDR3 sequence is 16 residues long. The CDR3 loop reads CASSQFPGMWENEQYF. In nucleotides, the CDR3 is TGTGCCAGCAGCCAATTCCCAGGGATGTGGGAAAACGAGCAGTACTTC. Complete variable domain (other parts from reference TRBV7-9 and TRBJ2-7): DTGVSQNPRHKITKRGQNVTFRCDPISEHNRLYWYRQTLGQGPEFLTYFQNEAQLEKSRLLSDRFSAERPKGSFSTLEIQRTEQGDSAMYLCASSQFPGMWENEQYFGPGTRLTVT.

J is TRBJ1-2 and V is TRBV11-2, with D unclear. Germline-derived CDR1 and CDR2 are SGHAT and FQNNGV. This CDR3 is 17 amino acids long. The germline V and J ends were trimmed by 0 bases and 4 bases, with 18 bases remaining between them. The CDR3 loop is CASSLDRGRRTGYGYTF. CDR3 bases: TGTGCCAGCAGCTTAGATCGAGGGCGGCGGACCGGCTATGGCTACACCTTC.

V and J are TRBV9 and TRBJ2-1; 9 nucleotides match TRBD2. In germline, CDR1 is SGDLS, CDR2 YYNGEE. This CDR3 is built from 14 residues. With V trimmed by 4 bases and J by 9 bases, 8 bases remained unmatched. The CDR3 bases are TGTGCCAGCAGCTCCCGACTAGCGGCCAGTGAGCAGTTCTTC. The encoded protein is CASSSRLAASEQFF. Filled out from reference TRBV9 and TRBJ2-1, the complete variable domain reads DSGVTQTPKHLITATGQRVTLRCSPRSGDLSVYWYQQSLDQGLQFLIQYYNGEERAKGNILERFSAQQFPDLHSELNLSSLELGDSALYFCASSSRLAASEQFFGPGTRLTVL.

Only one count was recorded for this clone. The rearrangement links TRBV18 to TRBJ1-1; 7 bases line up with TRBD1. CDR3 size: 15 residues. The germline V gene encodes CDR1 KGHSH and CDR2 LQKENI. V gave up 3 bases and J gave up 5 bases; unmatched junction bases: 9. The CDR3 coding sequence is TGTGCCAGCTCACCGACCCGACAGGGTAGGACTGAAGCTTTCTTT. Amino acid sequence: CASSPTRQGRTEAFF.

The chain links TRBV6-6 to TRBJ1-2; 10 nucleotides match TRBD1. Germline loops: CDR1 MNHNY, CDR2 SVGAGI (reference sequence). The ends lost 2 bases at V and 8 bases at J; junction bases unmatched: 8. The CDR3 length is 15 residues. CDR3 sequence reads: CASSYTTGGVEGYTF. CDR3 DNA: TGTGCCAGCAGTTACACGACAGGGGGCGTAGAGGGCTACACCTTC.

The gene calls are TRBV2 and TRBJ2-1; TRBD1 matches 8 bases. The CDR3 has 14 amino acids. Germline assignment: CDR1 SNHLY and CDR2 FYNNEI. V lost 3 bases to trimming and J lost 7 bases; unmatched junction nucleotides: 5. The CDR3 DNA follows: TGTGCCAGCAGTGAGGACAGGGTTGGGAATGAGCAGTTCTTC. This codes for CASSEDRVGNEQFF. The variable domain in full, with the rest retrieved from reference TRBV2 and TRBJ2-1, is EPEVTQTPSHQVTQMGQEVILRCVPISNHLYFYWYRQILGQKVEFLVSFYNNEISEKSEIFDDQFSVERPDGSNFTLKIRSTKLEDSAMYFCASSEDRVGNEQFFGPGTRLTVL.

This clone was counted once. DNA of the CDR3: TGTGCCAGCAGACAAGCGGGACTGAAGACCCAGTACTTC. Protein: CASRQAGLKTQYF. The gene calls are TRBV28 and TRBJ2-5, with 7 bases identical to TRBD2. There are 13 residues in the CDR3. Germline CDR1 and CDR2: MDHEN and SYDVKM. V trimming: 6 bases; J trimming: 6 bases; junction bases outside the gene matches: 7. Looking up the rest from reference TRBV28 and TRBJ2-5 gives the full variable domain: DVKVTQSSRYLVKRTGEKVFLECVQDMDHENMFWYRQDPGLGLRLIYFSYDVKMKEKGDIPEGYSVSREKKERFSLILESASTNQTSMYLCASRQAGLKTQYFGPGTRLLVL.

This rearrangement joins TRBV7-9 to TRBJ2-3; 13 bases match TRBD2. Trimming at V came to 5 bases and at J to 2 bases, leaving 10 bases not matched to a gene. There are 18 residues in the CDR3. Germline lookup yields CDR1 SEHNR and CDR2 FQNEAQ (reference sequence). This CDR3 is CASSAKPGLAGFTDTQYF. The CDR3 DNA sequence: TGTGCCAGCAGCGCTAAGCCGGGACTAGCGGGATTCACAGATACGCAGTATTTT. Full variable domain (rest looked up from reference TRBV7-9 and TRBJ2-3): DTGVSQNPRHKITKRGQNVTFRCDPISEHNRLYWYRQTLGQGPEFLTYFQNEAQLEKSRLLSDRFSAERPKGSFSTLEIQRTEQGDSAMYLCASSAKPGLAGFTDTQYFGPGTRLTVL.

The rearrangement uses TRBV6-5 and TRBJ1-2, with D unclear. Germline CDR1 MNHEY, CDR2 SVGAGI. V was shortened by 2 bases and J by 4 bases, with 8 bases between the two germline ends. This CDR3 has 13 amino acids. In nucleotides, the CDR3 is TGTGCCAGCAGTTACGAGGTGGGCTATGGCTACACCTTC. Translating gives CASSYEVGYGYTF.

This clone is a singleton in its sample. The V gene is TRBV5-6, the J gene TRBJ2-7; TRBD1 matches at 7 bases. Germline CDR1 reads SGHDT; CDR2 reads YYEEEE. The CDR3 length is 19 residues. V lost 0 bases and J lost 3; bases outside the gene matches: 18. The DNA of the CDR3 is TGTGCCAGCAGCTTGGAAGTCTTTTATCGGACAGGATCCCACTACGAGCAGTACTTC. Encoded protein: CASSLEVFYRTGSHYEQYF.

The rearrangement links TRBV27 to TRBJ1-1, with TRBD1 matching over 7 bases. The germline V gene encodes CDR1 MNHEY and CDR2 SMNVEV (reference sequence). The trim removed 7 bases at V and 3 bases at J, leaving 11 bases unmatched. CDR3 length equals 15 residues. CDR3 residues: CASKGVQTGYTEAFF. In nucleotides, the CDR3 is TGTGCCAGCAAAGGGGTCCAGACAGGGTACACTGAAGCTTTCTTT.

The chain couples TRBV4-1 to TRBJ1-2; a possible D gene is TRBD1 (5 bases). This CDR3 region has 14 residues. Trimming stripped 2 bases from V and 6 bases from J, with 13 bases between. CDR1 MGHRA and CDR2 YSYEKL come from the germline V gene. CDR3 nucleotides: TGCGCCAGCAGCCAATTCGAGACAGTTAATGGCTACACCTTC. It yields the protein CASSQFETVNGYTF.

In nucleotides, the CDR3 is TGTGCCAGCAGACCTGGGAGAGGATGGAATTCACCCCTCCACTTT. Protein product: CASRPGRGWNSPLHF. The rearrangement links TRBV5-4 to TRBJ1-6; D gene ambiguous. V lost 5 bases and J lost 7, with 16 bases in between. The CDR3 is 15 residues long. Germline assignment: CDR1 SGHNT and CDR2 YYREEE (reference sequence). The whole variable domain, filled in from reference TRBV5-4 and TRBJ1-6, reads ETGVTQSPTHLIKTRGQQVTLRCSSQSGHNTVSWYQQALGQGPQFIFQYYREEENGRGNFPPRFSGLQFPNYSSELNVNALELDDSALYLCASRPGRGWNSPLHFGNGTRLTVT.

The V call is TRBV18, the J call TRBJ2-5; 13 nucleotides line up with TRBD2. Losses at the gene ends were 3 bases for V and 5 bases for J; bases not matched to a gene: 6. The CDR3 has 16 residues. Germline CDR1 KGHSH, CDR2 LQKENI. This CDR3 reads CASSPGLAGVSETQYF. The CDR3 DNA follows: TGTGCCAGCTCACCTGGACTAGCGGGAGTCTCGGAGACCCAGTACTTC.

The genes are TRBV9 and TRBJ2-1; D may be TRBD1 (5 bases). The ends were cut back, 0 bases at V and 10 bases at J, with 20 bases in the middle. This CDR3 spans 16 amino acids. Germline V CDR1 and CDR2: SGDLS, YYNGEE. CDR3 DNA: TGTGCCAGCAGCGTAGATGGGGCTCAATGGGTTGGGGAGCAGTTCTTC. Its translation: CASSVDGAQWVGEQFF. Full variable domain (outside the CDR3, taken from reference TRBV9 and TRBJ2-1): DSGVTQTPKHLITATGQRVTLRCSPRSGDLSVYWYQQSLDQGLQFLIQYYNGEERAKGNILERFSAQQFPDLHSELNLSSLELGDSALYFCASSVDGAQWVGEQFFGPGTRLTVL.

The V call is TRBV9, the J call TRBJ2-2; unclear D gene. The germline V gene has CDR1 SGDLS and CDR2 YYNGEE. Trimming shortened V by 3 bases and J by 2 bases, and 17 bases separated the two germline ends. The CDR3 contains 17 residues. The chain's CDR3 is CASSGSGGASNTGELFF. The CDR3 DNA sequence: TGTGCCAGCAGCGGGTCCGGTGGAGCGAGTAACACCGGGGAGCTGTTTTTT. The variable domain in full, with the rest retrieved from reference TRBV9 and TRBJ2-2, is DSGVTQTPKHLITATGQRVTLRCSPRSGDLSVYWYQQSLDQGLQFLIQYYNGEERAKGNILERFSAQQFPDLHSELNLSSLELGDSALYFCASSGSGGASNTGELFFGEGSRLTVL.

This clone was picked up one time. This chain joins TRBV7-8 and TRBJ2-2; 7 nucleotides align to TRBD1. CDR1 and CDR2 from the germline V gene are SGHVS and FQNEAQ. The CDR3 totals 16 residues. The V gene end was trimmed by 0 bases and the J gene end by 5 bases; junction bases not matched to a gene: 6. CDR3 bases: TGTGCCAGCAGCTTAGCGATACAGGGGCGGACCGGGGAGCTGTTTTTT. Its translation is CASSLAIQGRTGELFF.

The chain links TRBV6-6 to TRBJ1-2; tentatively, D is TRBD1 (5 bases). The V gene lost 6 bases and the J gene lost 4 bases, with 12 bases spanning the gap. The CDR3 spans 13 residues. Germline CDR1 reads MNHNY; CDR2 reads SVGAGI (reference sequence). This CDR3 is CASSPDTGYGYTF. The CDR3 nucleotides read TGTGCCAGCAGCCCGGACACCGGCTATGGCTACACCTTC.

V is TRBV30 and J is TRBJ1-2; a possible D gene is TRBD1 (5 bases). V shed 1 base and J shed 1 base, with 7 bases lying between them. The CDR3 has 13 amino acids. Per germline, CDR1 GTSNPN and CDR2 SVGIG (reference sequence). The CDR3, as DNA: TGTGCCTGGAGTGGGCAGGGTAACTATGGCTACACCTTC. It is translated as CAWSGQGNYGYTF.

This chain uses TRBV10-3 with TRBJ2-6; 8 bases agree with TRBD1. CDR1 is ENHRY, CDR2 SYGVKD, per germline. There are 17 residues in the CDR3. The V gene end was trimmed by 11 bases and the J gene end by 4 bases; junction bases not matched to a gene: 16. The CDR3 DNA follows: TGTGCCGCCACCCCGGGACAGGCTCAACTAGGGGCCAACGTCCTGACTTTC. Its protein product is CAATPGQAQLGANVLTF.

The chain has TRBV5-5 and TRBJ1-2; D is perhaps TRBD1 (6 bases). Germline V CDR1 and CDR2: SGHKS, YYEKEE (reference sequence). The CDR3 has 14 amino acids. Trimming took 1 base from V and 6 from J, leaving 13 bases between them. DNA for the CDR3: TGTGCCAGCAGCTTGTACCTGGCAGGGGATGGCTACACCTTC. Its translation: CASSLYLAGDGYTF.

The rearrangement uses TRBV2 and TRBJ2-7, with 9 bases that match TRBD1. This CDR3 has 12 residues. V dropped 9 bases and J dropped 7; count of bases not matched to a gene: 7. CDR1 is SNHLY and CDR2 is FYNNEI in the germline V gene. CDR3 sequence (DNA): TGTGCCAGACAGGGGGCGTCGATTGAGCAGTACTTC. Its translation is CARQGASIEQYF.

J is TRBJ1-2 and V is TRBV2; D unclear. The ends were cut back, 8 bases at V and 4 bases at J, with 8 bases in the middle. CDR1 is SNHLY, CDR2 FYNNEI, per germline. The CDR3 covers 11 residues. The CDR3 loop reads CASGQTYGYTF. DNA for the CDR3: TGTGCCAGCGGGCAGACCTATGGCTACACCTTC.

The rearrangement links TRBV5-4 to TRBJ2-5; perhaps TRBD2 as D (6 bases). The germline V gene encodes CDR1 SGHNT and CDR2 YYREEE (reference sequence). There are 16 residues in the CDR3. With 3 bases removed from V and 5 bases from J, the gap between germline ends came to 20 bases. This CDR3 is CASSSTSGSEWETQYF. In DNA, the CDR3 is TGTGCCAGCAGCTCCACCTCCGGGAGTGAGTGGGAGACCCAGTACTTC.

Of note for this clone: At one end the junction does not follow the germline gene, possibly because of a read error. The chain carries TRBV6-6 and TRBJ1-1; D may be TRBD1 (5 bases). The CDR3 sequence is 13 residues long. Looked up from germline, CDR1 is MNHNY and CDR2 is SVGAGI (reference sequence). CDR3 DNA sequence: TGTGCCAGCAGTTACGAGCAGGGCACTGAGGCTTTCTTT. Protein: CASSYEQGTEAFF.

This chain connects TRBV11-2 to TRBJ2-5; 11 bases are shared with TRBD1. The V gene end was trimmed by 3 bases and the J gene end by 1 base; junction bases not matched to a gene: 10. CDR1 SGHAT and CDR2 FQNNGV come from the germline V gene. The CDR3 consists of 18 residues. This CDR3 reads CASSFGRWGTGGQETQYF. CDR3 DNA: TGTGCCAGCAGCTTTGGGAGGTGGGGGACAGGGGGCCAAGAGACCCAGTACTTC.

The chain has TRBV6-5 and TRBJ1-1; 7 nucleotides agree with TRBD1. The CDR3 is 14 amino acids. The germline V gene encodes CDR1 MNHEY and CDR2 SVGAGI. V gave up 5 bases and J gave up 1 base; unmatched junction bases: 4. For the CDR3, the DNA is TGTGCCAGCAGTCCCGGGACAGAGAACACTGAAGCTTTCTTT. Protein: CASSPGTENTEAFF.

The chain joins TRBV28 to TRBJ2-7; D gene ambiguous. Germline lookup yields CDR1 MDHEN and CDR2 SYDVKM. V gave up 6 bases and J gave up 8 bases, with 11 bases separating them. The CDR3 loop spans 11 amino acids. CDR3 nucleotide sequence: TGTGCCAGCAGCCCGACGACTCAGCAGTACTTC. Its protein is CASSPTTQQYF. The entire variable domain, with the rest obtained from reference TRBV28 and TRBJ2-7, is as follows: DVKVTQSSRYLVKRTGEKVFLECVQDMDHENMFWYRQDPGLGLRLIYFSYDVKMKEKGDIPEGYSVSREKKERFSLILESASTNQTSMYLCASSPTTQQYFGPGTRLTVT.